A selection of T cell receptor beta chains follows, all from one sample in a study of identical twins. In TCRdb, the 5' RACE reads were re-called with MiXCR into one record per CDR3 protein. The profile shows over 600,000 distinct CDR3 sequences, over 20% of them singletons. Another study also made use of these data, one on T cells expressing NK-cell markers.

Sequencing was carried out using PBMCs. The source is a woman under 30 in good health. CDR3s include the opening cysteine and the closing phenylalanine or tryptophan. A D gene is named only where the DNA matches it firmly. A row's size may be missing; if present it is once, few, many or a size class.

size	D	V	J	DNA	CDR3
few	.	TRBV18	TRBJ2-5	TGTGCCAGCTCACCAGAATCGGGGTTTGAGGGAGAGACCCAGTACTTC	CASSPESGFEGETQYF
.	.	TRBV30	TRBJ1-1	TGTGCCTGGAGTGTAAGCGTGGTGATGGGCGCTGAAGCTTTCTTT	CAWSVSVVMGAEAFF
.	.	TRBV20-1	TRBJ2-1	TGCAGTGCCCAGAGACTGGGAGCCCATGAGCAGTTCTTC	CSAQRLGAHEQFF
.	.	TRBV12-3/TRBV12-4	TRBJ2-3	TGTGCCAGCAGTTCCGACTTCCCTACGCAGTATTTT	CASSSDFPTQYF
many	.	TRBV10-3	TRBJ2-1	TGTGCCATCAGTGAGGAAAGGGCCAATGAGCAGTTCTTC	CAISEERANEQFF
many	.	TRBV5-1	TRBJ1-5	TGCGCCAGCAGCTTGGAGGGTAATGGCAATCAGCCCCAGCATTTT	CASSLEGNGNQPQHF
once	.	TRBV12-5	TRBJ2-1	TGTGCTAGTGCCCCGCTTAGAAATGAGCAGTTCTTC	CASAPLRNEQFF
many	.	TRBV3-1	TRBJ2-3	TGTGCCAGCAGCCAACTGGCCCGAGGGGGCACAGATACGCAGTATTTT	CASSQLARGGTDTQYF
few	.	TRBV6-5	TRBJ2-7	TGTGCCAGCAGTTTCCACCTGACAAGTTACGAGCAGTACTTC	CASSFHLTSYEQYF
.	.	TRBV29-1	TRBJ2-3	TGCAGCGTTGAAGGGGGCGGGGGCACAGATACGCAGTATTTT	CSVEGGGGTDTQYF
.	TRBD2	TRBV12-3/TRBV12-4	TRBJ2-5	TGTGCCAGCAGCTGGGGGCGGACTAGCGGGATTGGAGAGACCCAGTACTTC	CASSWGRTSGIGETQYF
.	.	TRBV5-1	TRBJ2-2	TGCGCCAGCAGCCGCCTATCGGGGAACACCGGGGAGCTGTTTTTT	CASSRLSGNTGELFF
few	.	TRBV20-1	TRBJ2-7	TGCAGTGCTAGAGATAGGAGGGCCTCCTACGAGCAGTACTTC	CSARDRRASYEQYF